The 21 T cell receptor beta chains reported below all come from one sample, sequenced in a study of OX40 agonist ivuxolimab in advanced cancers. Produced via immunoSEQ multiplex PCR; TCRdb's table is partial and in-frame only. The sample consists of fewer than 90,000 clones, about 88% of them appearing once. The material was CD4+ or CD8+ T cells sorted from blood, obtained in a trial of the OX40 agonist ivuxolimab. These receptors were obtained from an adult with an advanced solid tumor such as melanoma, head and neck, liver or kidney cancer.

This clone came up once. The CDR3: CASSAPPGEYNEQFF. CDR3 nucleotide sequence: TGTGCCAGCAGCGCCCCCCCGGGGGAATACAATGAGCAGTTCTTC. V and J are TRBV28 and TRBJ2-1, with D perhaps matching TRBD2 (6 bases). With 6 bases removed from V and 4 bases from J, the gap between germline ends came to 16 bases. Germline lookup yields CDR1 MDHEN and CDR2 SYDVKM. The CDR3 covers 15 residues.

V and J are TRBV28 and TRBJ2-3; 12 bases are shared with TRBD2. Germline CDR1 is MDHEN and CDR2 is SYDVKM. The trim removed 2 bases at V and 8 bases at J, leaving 5 bases unmatched. CDR3 length: 15 residues. The CDR3 sequence: CASSLPSGGVGTQYF. The CDR3 region has the DNA TGTGCCAGCAGTTTACCTAGCGGGGGGGTCGGTACGCAGTATTTT. Full variable domain (remainder filled in from reference TRBV28 and TRBJ2-3): DVKVTQSSRYLVKRTGEKVFLECVQDMDHENMFWYRQDPGLGLRLIYFSYDVKMKEKGDIPEGYSVSREKKERFSLILESASTNQTSMYLCASSLPSGGVGTQYFGPGTRLTVL.

The V and J genes are TRBV19 and TRBJ1-6; maybe TRBD1 (5 bases). The CDR3 totals 15 residues. The germline V gene encodes CDR1 LNHDA and CDR2 SQIVND (reference sequence). The germline V and J ends were trimmed by 2 bases and 7 bases, with 12 bases remaining between them. CDR3 residues: CASSISARANSPLHF. CDR3 coding DNA: TGTGCCAGTAGTATAAGTGCCAGGGCAAATTCACCCCTCCACTTT.

The chain links TRBV27 to TRBJ1-4; 7 nucleotides match TRBD1. The CDR3 covers 15 residues. V dropped 6 bases and J dropped 5; count of bases not matched to a gene: 9. CDR1 and CDR2 from the germline V gene are MNHEY and SMNVEV (reference sequence). In DNA, the CDR3 is TGTGCCAGCAGGTCGCAGGGGGTCCGCAATGAAAAACTGTTTTTT. Its translation is CASRSQGVRNEKLFF. Filled out from reference TRBV27 and TRBJ1-4, the complete variable domain reads EAQVTQNPRYLITVTGKKLTVTCSQNMNHEYMSWYRQDPGLGLRQIYYSMNVEVTDKGDVPEGYKVSRKEKRNFPLILESPSPNQTSLYFCASRSQGVRNEKLFFGSGTQLSVL.

This clone was found once. The chain recombines TRBV4-3 with TRBJ2-1; D unclear. CDR1 LGHNA and CDR2 YSLEER come from the germline V gene. The CDR3 sequence is 17 residues long. Trimming left V 0 bases short and J 2 bases short, with 14 bases between. The chain's CDR3 is CASSQDERPMPYNEQFF. CDR3 nucleotide sequence: TGCGCCAGCAGCCAAGATGAAAGACCCATGCCCTACAATGAGCAGTTCTTC.

This clone was seen a few times. The chain is built from TRBV6-4 and TRBJ1-5; D is ambiguous. This CDR3 spans 19 amino acids. Germline assignment: CDR1 MRHNA and CDR2 SNTAGT. V shed 0 bases and J shed 0 bases, with 18 bases lying between them. CDR3 nucleotide sequence: TGTGCCAGCAGTGACTCAAGAGGGAGGGTGGGATATAGCAATCAGCCCCAGCATTTT. Translation gives CASSDSRGRVGYSNQPQHF.

This sequence joins TRBV5-4 and TRBJ2-7, with a tentative D call TRBD1 (6 bases). This CDR3 has 15 residues. Germline loops: CDR1 SGHNT, CDR2 YYREEE (reference sequence). V shed 4 bases and J shed 6 bases, with 20 bases lying between them. The CDR3 region has the DNA TGTGCCAGCAGCCCTCCTCGGACAGAGACGGTCGAGCAGTACTTC. Its translation is CASSPPRTETVEQYF.

This sequence joins TRBV5-1 and TRBJ2-3; 9 bases are shared with TRBD1. The CDR3 covers 15 residues. Germline V gene sequence: CDR1 SGHRS, CDR2 YFSETQ. Trimming removed 7 bases from V and 4 bases from J; junction bases left unmatched: 10. The chain's CDR3 is CASGTGTGNSDTQYF. CDR3 in DNA: TGCGCCAGCGGAACCGGGACAGGGAATTCAGATACGCAGTATTTT.

This chain links TRBV18 with TRBJ2-1; 8 bases align to TRBD2. The germline V gene encodes CDR1 KGHSH and CDR2 LQKENI. CDR3 length equals 15 residues. V shed 3 bases, J shed 0 bases, and the junction held 1 base outside the gene matches. The CDR3 spells CASSPSGSSYNEQFF. DNA for the CDR3: TGTGCCAGCTCACCCAGCGGGAGCTCCTACAATGAGCAGTTCTTC.

The rearrangement joins TRBV7-9 to TRBJ2-4; D ambiguous. The V gene's germline CDR1 is SEHNR and CDR2 FQNEAQ (reference sequence). The ends were cut back, 1 base at V and 7 bases at J, with 8 bases in the middle. This CDR3 has 13 amino acids. For the CDR3, the DNA is TGTGCCAGCAGCTTAGGTCGAAACAACATTCAGTACTTC. Encoded protein: CASSLGRNNIQYF.

The chain uses TRBV7-2 and TRBJ1-6; D possibly corresponds to TRBD1 (5 bases). Per germline, CDR1 SGHTA and CDR2 FQGNSA. The CDR3 loop spans 15 amino acids. Trimming took 3 bases from V and 14 from J, leaving 20 bases between them. CDR3 loop: CASSLDLGAALSLHF. CDR3 DNA: TGTGCCAGCAGCTTGGATCTCGGGGCAGCCCTATCCCTCCACTTT. Full variable domain (missing parts from reference TRBV7-2 and TRBJ1-6): GAGVSQSPSNKVTEKGKDVELRCDPISGHTALYWYRQSLGQGLEFLIYFQGNSAPDKSGLPSDRFSAERTGGSVSTLTIQRTQQEDSAVYLCASSLDLGAALSLHFGNGTRLTVT.

V usage is TRBV14 and J usage is TRBJ2-1, with 8 bases matching TRBD2. The J segment lost 9 bases and the V segment lost 1 base, leaving 17 bases of the junction unmatched. The germline V gene encodes CDR1 SGHDN and CDR2 FVKESK. This CDR3 is 18 amino acids long. The CDR3 loop is CASSQVFGTRAPFGEQFF. CDR3 DNA sequence: TGTGCCAGCAGCCAAGTCTTCGGGACTAGAGCTCCTTTTGGTGAGCAGTTCTTC.

The genes are TRBV5-4 and TRBJ2-2, with D maybe TRBD1 (5 bases). V was shortened by 2 bases and J by 2 bases, with 7 bases between the two germline ends. Germline assignment: CDR1 SGHNT and CDR2 YYREEE (reference sequence). This CDR3 has 14 residues. The CDR3: CASSFRANTGELFF. In nucleotides, the CDR3 is TGTGCCAGCAGCTTCAGGGCCAACACCGGGGAGCTGTTTTTT. Using reference TRBV5-4 and TRBJ2-2 for the parts outside the CDR3, the full variable domain is ETGVTQSPTHLIKTRGQQVTLRCSSQSGHNTVSWYQQALGQGPQFIFQYYREEENGRGNFPPRFSGLQFPNYSSELNVNALELDDSALYLCASSFRANTGELFFGEGSRLTVL.

The V call is TRBV4-1, the J call TRBJ1-3; D is unclear. The CDR3 consists of 15 residues. Trimming took off 6 bases at V and 1 base at J, with 13 bases between the two ends. The germline V gene encodes CDR1 MGHRA and CDR2 YSYEKL. The CDR3 DNA reads TGCGCCAGCAGTCTCCTTTTGGTTTCTGGAAACACCATATATTTT. Protein sequence: CASSLLLVSGNTIYF.

V usage is TRBV7-2 and J usage is TRBJ2-5; 11 bases match TRBD2. The trim removed 1 base at V and 5 bases at J, leaving 6 bases unmatched. The CDR3 is 16 amino acids. Germline values: CDR1 SGHTA, CDR2 FQGNSA. CDR3 DNA sequence: TGTGCCAGCAGCTTAGTGGGGGCTAGCGGGAGGGAGACCCAGTACTTC. Translated, it gives CASSLVGASGRETQYF.

The V gene is TRBV18, the J gene TRBJ2-7; D is unresolved. Germline assignment: CDR1 KGHSH and CDR2 LQKENI. V dropped 3 bases and J dropped 0 bases, with 12 bases sitting between them. This CDR3 region has 15 residues. The CDR3 region has the DNA TGTGCCAGCTCACCGGTCGCTGGCGACTCCTACGAGCAGTACGTC. Translation gives CASSPVAGDSYEQYV.

The chain employs TRBV7-9 and TRBJ2-7; a possible D gene is TRBD2 (5 bases). Trimming shortened V by 5 bases and J by 6 bases, and 8 bases separated the two germline ends. The CDR3 covers 11 residues. In germline, CDR1 is SEHNR, CDR2 FQNEAQ (reference sequence). CDR3 loop: CASSPGGEQYV. The CDR3 DNA reads as TGTGCCAGCAGCCCAGGAGGCGAGCAGTACGTC.

The chain employs TRBV29-1 and TRBJ1-1, with 10 bases fitting TRBD1. Germline assignment: CDR1 SQVTM and CDR2 ANQGSEA. V was clipped by 7 bases and J by 3 bases; unmatched bases: 5. The CDR3 sequence is 13 residues long. The CDR3 is CSGDRGRDTEAFF. The CDR3 bases are TGCAGCGGGGACAGGGGACGGGACACTGAAGCTTTCTTT.

CDR3 sequence (DNA): TGTGCCAGCAGCTTGGATGCGGGGGCACGGACAGATACGCAGTATTTT. Its translation: CASSLDAGARTDTQYF. This chain uses TRBV5-5 with TRBJ2-3; TRBD2 might be the D (7 bases). Trimming stripped 0 bases from V and 3 bases from J, with 14 bases between. Germline V gene data show CDR1 as SGHKS and CDR2 as YYEKEE (reference sequence). The CDR3 consists of 16 residues.

This chain connects TRBV6-1 to TRBJ1-2; TRBD1 aligns across 8 bases. Unmatched junction bases numbered 10, after V lost 6 bases and J lost 4 bases. The CDR3 loop spans 15 amino acids. CDR1 is MNHNS and CDR2 is SASEGT in the germline V gene. In nucleotides, the CDR3 is TGTGCCAGCAGCATCAGGGCAGGGGGCATCTATGGCTACACCTTC. Its translation is CASSIRAGGIYGYTF.

The V call is TRBV28, the J call TRBJ2-1, with a possible D match to TRBD1 (5 bases). V gave up 6 bases and J gave up 6 bases, with 15 bases separating them. Germline assignment: CDR1 MDHEN and CDR2 SYDVKM. The CDR3 has 14 amino acids. Here the CDR3 reads CASSLSGSLNEQFF. The DNA of the CDR3 is TGTGCCAGCAGCCTCTCAGGGTCGCTCAATGAGCAGTTCTTC.